This T cell receptor beta chain was identified in a study of T cell repertoires in cytomegalovirus infection (dated by TCRdb to between 2018 and 2020). With regard to the full study: The peptide stimulations were aimed at well-studied HLA-B-restricted epitopes as well as recently identified HLA-C-restricted CMV epitopes, whose presentation resists viral immunomodulation. The HLA type of each donor mattered for the analysis, because public TCR beta signatures pointed to carriage of CMV infection along with the matching HLA type. Points the paper makes about the study in general: Cumulative frequency of public TCR beta family members discriminated carriers of CMV infection plus the relevant HLA type in this cohort and an independent approximately 340-donor cohort. The ex vivo response was dominated by HLA-C-restricted CMV-specific TCR beta clonotypes, and the single most frequent clonotype in two of eight donors was supplied by these HLA-C-restricted clonotypes.

This clonotype was counted only a few times. Its antigen remains unidentified. No per-base quality is available; no much larger clone lies one base away. Sequencing was performed on an Illumina HiSeq 1500. TCRdb cleaned the public reads at Q25 with fastp, built clones with MiXCR and kept in-frame beta chains. Rows are unified per CDR3 protein, each entry keeping the most common DNA and genes. The sample yields 650,000 to 850,000 distinct CDR3 sequences; around 29% were counted once. The ten largest account for approximately 14% of the sample. The treatment or condition label here, explained by the study, means: in vitro stimulation with specific CMV peptide epitopes to enrich CMV-specific T cells. The CDR3 contains 17 residues, cysteine and phenylalanine counted. Only the CDR3 region is kept as DNA, spanning 51 bases read in frame from base 1. V and J are trimmed by 2 bases and 4 bases, and the gene matches miss 10 bases of the junction. For CDR1 and CDR2, the germline V gene lists MNHEY and SVGAGI.

The clonotype comes from a human donor in good health (CMV status not recorded). Some clones in this sample may be carry-over from other donors' samples. The chain is made from TRBV6-5 and TRBJ2-1; 8 middle bases align to TRBD1. The source material was cultured CD8+ T cells from PBMCs, sampled from culture after CMV antigen stimulation. The bases are TGTGCCAGCAGTTACCCCCGGACAGGGTCAATATACAATGAGCAGTTCTTC. It specifies CASSYPRTGSIYNEQFF.